This T cell receptor (delta chain) is drawn from a study of delta chains in infants with herpesvirus infections. Study-level background: The search targeted a public fetal Vdelta1/Vgamma8 clonotype after postnatal CMV infection. Points from the study as a whole: Uninfected infants and those infected after 120 days lacked the public clonotype. The public Vdelta1 clonotype appeared in about 20% of the 18 CMV-infected infants.

Of note for this clone: Its specificity is not known.

V trimming: 2 bases; J trimming: 0 bases; junction bases outside the gene matches: 16. Germline loops: CDR1 GEAIGNYY, CDR2 EKD. The CDR3 contains 23 residues. PBMC RNA was reverse transcribed using gamma-chain- and delta-chain-specific primers. TCRdb fed the RT-PCR reads to CATT. The sample has some 3,100 delta-chain clones; roughly 33% are singletons. This specimen consisted of peripheral blood, obtained at time point 3 of longitudinal follow-up. The rearrangement uses TRDV2 and TRDJ3, with 12 bases identical to TRDD3. This TCR was sampled from a human donor who was a Ugandan infant, either HIV-exposed or HIV-unexposed (not recorded which). The CDR3 DNA reads TGTGCCTGTGACAAGGTACTGGGGGATACCCCACCCTCGAGCTCCTGGGACACCCGACAGATGTTTTTC. Its protein product is CACDKVLGDTPPSSSWDTRQMFF.